The entry that follows covers one TCR beta chain sequence. Original data processing: Estimation of nucleated cell counts was performed using reference gene primer amplification. The data were produced by immunoSEQ multiplex PCR, yet TCRdb's version contains in-frame clones alone and is incomplete. V and J calls and clone size are given by that table; D and trimming were obtained from the DNA. The sample has 45,000 to 65,000 clones, roughly 90% seen once. This sample stems from a study of blood T cell repertoires in COVID-19. Overall study: PBMCs, B-cell-depleted T cells, or T cells were the source of the cDNA or gDNA that made up the material.

After removal of 7 bases from V and 7 bases from J, the junction contained 8 bases not matched to a gene. The CDR3 has 14 residues. Germline-derived CDR1 and CDR2 are LNHDA and SQIVND (reference sequence). The V gene is TRBV19, the J gene TRBJ2-2, with 8 bases matching TRBD1. Input material: peripheral blood. The sequence derives from an elderly woman with acute or convalescent COVID-19. The CDR3 DNA reads as TGTGCCAGTAATAGGCAGGGGGCGGGCGGGGAGCTGTTTTTT. Translating it yields CASNRQGAGGELFF.